This T cell receptor beta chain is drawn from a study of blood T cell repertoires in COVID-19. Study overall: The study drew acute and convalescent COVID-19 samples from the United States, Italy and Spain. PBMCs, B-cell-depleted T cells, or T cells provided the cDNA or gDNA that made up the material.

Methods used by the authors: Reference gene primer amplification gave estimated nucleated cell counts. The protocol was immunoSEQ multiplex PCR, while the TCRdb copy is restricted to in-frame clones and leaves out a portion. From that table come the V and J calls and clone size; the DNA was used to work out D and trimming. This table holds roughly 50,000 clones, 86% found once. Those enrolled in Seattle joined during active infection and were followed longitudinally afterward. V was shortened by 5 bases and J by 7 bases, with 12 bases between the two germline ends. The CDR3 sequence is 12 residues long. Germline loops: CDR1 KGHSH, CDR2 LQKENI.

Sample: peripheral blood. This TCR came from a woman aged 80 or over with COVID-19, enrolled during active disease. V is TRBV18 and J is TRBJ2-7; D not resolved. This chain's CDR3 is CASSDSPREQYF. In DNA, the CDR3 is TGTGCCAGCTCAGATTCCCCTAGGGAGCAGTACTTC.